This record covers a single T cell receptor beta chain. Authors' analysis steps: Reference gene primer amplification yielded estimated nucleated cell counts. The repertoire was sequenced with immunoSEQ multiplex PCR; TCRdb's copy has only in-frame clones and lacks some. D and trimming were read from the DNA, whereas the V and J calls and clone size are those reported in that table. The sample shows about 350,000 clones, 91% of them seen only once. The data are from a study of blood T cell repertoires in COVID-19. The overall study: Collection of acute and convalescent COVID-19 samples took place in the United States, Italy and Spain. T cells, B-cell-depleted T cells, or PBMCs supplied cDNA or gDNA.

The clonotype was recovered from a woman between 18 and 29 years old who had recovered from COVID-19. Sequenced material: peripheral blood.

The CDR3 DNA follows: TGTGCCAGCTCACAAAGCGGGAGACGCACCGGGGAGCTGTTTTTT. Its protein is CASSQSGRRTGELFF. The gene calls are TRBV18 and TRBJ2-2, with 8 bases aligning to TRBD2. This CDR3 region has 15 residues. V gave up 4 bases and J gave up 4 bases; unmatched junction bases: 5. Germline assignment: CDR1 KGHSH and CDR2 LQKENI.